This TCR beta chain stems from a study of control samples from healthy donors and cancer patients. Some clones are missing from TCRdb's copy, which holds only in-frame ones; the method was immunoSEQ multiplex PCR. The profile shows around 83,000 clones, over 85% of them singletons. CDR1 is MNHEY, CDR2 SMNVEV, per germline (reference sequence). Trimming took 5 bases from V and 0 from J; bases not matched to a gene: 12. The CDR3 is 19 amino acids. Specimen: PBMCs. The rearrangement links TRBV27 to TRBJ2-3, with 12 bases aligning to TRBD2. This TCR came from a woman in her thirties or forties with lung cancer. CDR3 sequence: CASSPWGLAGDTSTDTQYF. CDR3 nucleotide sequence: TGTGCCAGCAGTCCCTGGGGACTAGCGGGTGATACTAGCACAGATACGCAGTATTTT.